The 16 T cell receptor beta chains below were found in one sample sequenced in a study of beta chain features in type 1 diabetes. cDNA synthesis used the whole RNA isolate, giving expressed TCRB sequences. The table came from immunoSEQ multiplex PCR; TCRdb's copy has only in-frame clones and leaves some out. Of fewer than 350,000 clones listed, about 18% were seen once; the top ten hold roughly 0.045%. The sequenced sample was naive CD4+ T cells from blood. These TCRs come from a woman under 30 in good health.

At least ten counts were recorded for this clone. This chain connects TRBV14 to TRBJ2-7; the D gene is possibly TRBD1 (6 bases). Trimming pared 4 bases from V and 2 bases from J, leaving 9 bases between. Germline values: CDR1 SGHDN, CDR2 FVKESK. This CDR3 has 13 amino acids. Written as DNA, the CDR3 is TGTGCCAGCAGCCGCAGGGGAGCCTACGAGCAGTACTTC. Translating it yields CASSRRGAYEQYF. Looking up the rest from reference TRBV14 and TRBJ2-7 gives the full variable domain: EAGVTQFPSHSVIEKGQTVTLRCDPISGHDNLYWYRRVMGKEIKFLLHFVKESKQDESGMPNNRFLAERTGGTYSTLKVQPAELEDSGVYFCASSRRGAYEQYFGPGTRLTVT.

As for this clone: One junction end disagrees with the germline gene, perhaps due to a read error. J is TRBJ2-2 and V is TRBV7-7; D call uncertain. This CDR3 region has 14 residues. From germline, CDR1 is SSHAT and CDR2 FNYEAQ (reference sequence). CDR3 sequence reads: CASSLSTNTGELFF. The CDR3 DNA reads TGTGCTAGCAGCTTAAGCACGAACACCGGGGAGCTGTTTTTT.

The chain links TRBV6-1 to TRBJ2-1; 8 nucleotides align to TRBD2. The CDR3 has 15 residues. V was pared by 2 bases and J by 0 bases, with 0 bases of the junction left unmatched. Germline CDR1 reads MNHNS; CDR2 reads SASEGT. CDR3 protein: CASSESGSSYNEQFF. Written as DNA, the CDR3 is TGTGCCAGCAGTGAAAGCGGGAGCTCCTACAATGAGCAGTTCTTC.

CDR3 sequence: CASSLGGTAGNTIYF. The CDR3 DNA reads TGTGCCAGCAGCTTAGGAGGGACAGCTGGAAACACCATATATTTT. The J gene is TRBJ1-3, the V gene TRBV7-9; 7 nucleotides match TRBD1. The germline V gene has CDR1 SEHNR and CDR2 FQNEAQ (reference sequence). This CDR3 is built from 15 residues. V shed 1 base and J 2 bases; nucleotides not matched to a gene: 2. The variable domain in full, with the rest retrieved from reference TRBV7-9 and TRBJ1-3, is DTGVSQNPRHKITKRGQNVTFRCDPISEHNRLYWYRQTLGQGPEFLTYFQNEAQLEKSRLLSDRFSAERPKGSFSTLEIQRTEQGDSAMYLCASSLGGTAGNTIYFGEGSWLTVV.

This chain uses TRBV9 with TRBJ1-3; tentative D call: TRBD1 (5 bases). CDR1 and CDR2 (germline): SGDLS, YYNGEE. This CDR3 region has 15 residues. The germline V and J ends were trimmed by 7 bases and 0 bases, with 14 bases remaining between them. The CDR3 DNA is TGTGCCAGCCAGCGGGGACCCAGCTCTGGAAACACCATATATTTT. Translated: CASQRGPSSGNTIYF.

This clone occurred a few times. The chain employs TRBV30 and TRBJ1-1, with 7 bases fitting TRBD1. Germline V gene sequence: CDR1 GTSNPN, CDR2 SVGIG (reference sequence). The V gene end was trimmed by 3 bases and the J gene end by 5 bases; junction bases not matched to a gene: 9. This CDR3 is 14 amino acids long. The CDR3, as DNA: TGTGCCTGGAGAACAGGGGTAGGGAATACTGAAGCTTTCTTT. Encoded protein: CAWRTGVGNTEAFF.

The V gene is TRBV2, the J gene TRBJ1-1; 7 bases are a match to TRBD1. V gave up 7 bases and J gave up 0 bases; unmatched junction bases: 5. The CDR3 runs to 14 residues. Germline-derived CDR1 and CDR2 are SNHLY and FYNNEI. The CDR3 sequence: CASTDRPLNTEAFF. DNA for the CDR3: TGTGCCAGCACGGACAGGCCATTGAACACTGAAGCTTTCTTT. Drawing the rest from reference TRBV2 and TRBJ1-1, the complete variable domain is EPEVTQTPSHQVTQMGQEVILRCVPISNHLYFYWYRQILGQKVEFLVSFYNNEISEKSEIFDDQFSVERPDGSNFTLKIRSTKLEDSAMYFCASTDRPLNTEAFFGQGTRLTVV.

Only one count was recorded for this clone. This chain connects TRBV19 to TRBJ1-1; D unclear. CDR3 length: 15 amino acids. The ends were cut back, 7 bases at V and 1 base at J, with 16 bases in the middle. Germline V CDR1 and CDR2: LNHDA, SQIVND (reference sequence). CDR3 in amino acids: CASTPTEAPNTEAFF. CDR3 in DNA: TGTGCCAGTACCCCGACGGAGGCTCCGAACACTGAAGCTTTCTTT.

Turning to this clone: The same CDR3 arises from other DNA sequences in this sample as well. This sequence joins TRBV18 and TRBJ1-1; no clear D gene. Trimming shortened V by 2 bases and J by 3 bases, and 7 bases separated the two germline ends. This CDR3 comprises 13 residues. Germline V gene sequence: CDR1 KGHSH, CDR2 LQKENI. CDR3 bases: TGTGCCAGCTCACCAGGGCAAGACACTGAAGCTTTCTTT. This codes for CASSPGQDTEAFF.

The V and J genes are TRBV9 and TRBJ1-3; D remains ambiguous. V lost 0 bases to trimming and J lost 4 bases, with 8 bases between them. CDR1 SGDLS and CDR2 YYNGEE come from the germline V gene. The CDR3 has 14 amino acids. The CDR3 bases are TGTGCCAGCAGCGTAGACATGGCCGGAAACACCATATATTTT. It encodes CASSVDMAGNTIYF. Looking up the rest from reference TRBV9 and TRBJ1-3 gives the full variable domain: DSGVTQTPKHLITATGQRVTLRCSPRSGDLSVYWYQQSLDQGLQFLIQYYNGEERAKGNILERFSAQQFPDLHSELNLSSLELGDSALYFCASSVDMAGNTIYFGEGSWLTVV.

This clone appeared a few times. The rearrangement uses TRBV5-4 and TRBJ2-3; 12 bases are a match to TRBD2. The ends lost 0 bases at V and 6 bases at J; junction bases unmatched: 5. CDR1 is SGHNT and CDR2 is YYREEE in the germline V gene (reference sequence). The CDR3 has 16 amino acids. The CDR3 loop reads CASSLELAGGSDTQYF. CDR3 DNA: TGTGCCAGCAGCTTGGAACTAGCGGGAGGATCGGATACGCAGTATTTT.

The table lists this clone with a few counts. The chain carries TRBV4-2 and TRBJ1-2; possible D gene TRBD1, 6 bases. The V end was cut by 3 bases, the J end by 0 bases, with 11 bases between. The germline V gene encodes CDR1 LGHNA and CDR2 YNFKEQ. The CDR3 spans 15 residues. The CDR3 sequence is CASSHPDRANYGYTF. CDR3 nucleotides: TGTGCCAGCAGCCACCCGGACAGAGCTAACTATGGCTACACCTTC.

V usage is TRBV7-8 and J usage is TRBJ2-7, with a tentative D call TRBD1 (7 bases). V dropped 1 base and J dropped 6 bases, with 16 bases sitting between them. The CDR3 covers 15 residues. Germline V CDR1 and CDR2: SGHVS, FQNEAQ. The CDR3 sequence is CASSLVVGRGAEQYF. Here the CDR3 DNA reads TGTGCCAGCAGCTTAGTAGTGGGCAGGGGGGCCGAGCAGTACTTC. Using reference TRBV7-8 and TRBJ2-7 for the parts outside the CDR3, the full variable domain is GAGVSQSPRYKVAKRGQDVALRCDPISGHVSLFWYQQALGQGPEFLTYFQNEAQLDKSGLPSDRFFAERPEGSVSTLKIQRTQQEDSAVYLCASSLVVGRGAEQYFGPGTRLTVT.

The chain combines TRBV4-1 with TRBJ2-2; the D gene is possibly TRBD1 (6 bases). Germline V gene data show CDR1 as MGHRA and CDR2 as YSYEKL. V was clipped by 1 base and J by 1 base, with 13 bases between them. The CDR3 runs to 17 residues. As DNA, the CDR3 is TGCGCCAGCAGCCAAGTCCCCAGGGGCTTGAACACCGGGGAGCTGTTTTTT. It translates to CASSQVPRGLNTGELFF.

This chain joins TRBV30 and TRBJ1-1; tentatively, D is TRBD1 (6 bases). Looked up from germline, CDR1 is GTSNPN and CDR2 is SVGIG (reference sequence). This CDR3 contains 15 residues. Trimming cost V 0 bases and J 0 bases, with 11 bases left between them. CDR3 bases: TGTGCCTGGAGTGTACACGGGACACTGAACACTGAAGCTTTCTTT. Translation: CAWSVHGTLNTEAFF.

The V and J genes are TRBV5-1 and TRBJ2-5; TRBD2 might be the D (5 bases). Trimming removed 3 bases from V and 5 bases from J, with 8 bases in between. The CDR3 covers 12 residues. The germline V gene has CDR1 SGHRS and CDR2 YFSETQ. The CDR3 bases are TGCGCCAGCAGCTATAGCGATGAGACCCAGTACTTC. It translates to CASSYSDETQYF.